A selection of T cell receptor beta chains follows, all from one sample in a study of CXCR3-negative and CXCR3-positive naive CD8 T cells. With the 5' RACE reads reprocessed, TCRdb shows one record per CDR3 protein and no DNA. The sample yields around 96,000 distinct CDR3 sequences, of which the top ten take up over 1.5%. Material: naive CXCR3- CD8+ T cells from blood. The origin of the receptors is a human donor in good health. Some clones in this sample may be carry-over from other donors' samples. CDR3s include the opening cysteine and the closing phenylalanine or tryptophan.

CASSYYRDNYGYTF	14	TRBV6-6	TRBJ1-2
CSAITNPIRQDQNIQYF	17	TRBV20-1	TRBJ2-4
CASSSLAGESDTQYF	15	TRBV11-3	TRBJ2-3
CASSLDQGQNEQFF	14	TRBV11-3	TRBJ2-1
CASSFDPGQDYNEQFF	16	TRBV7-8	TRBJ2-1
CSVAPEGGTNTGELFF	16	TRBV29-1	TRBJ2-2
CASRSGTSYGEQFF	14	TRBV27	TRBJ2-1
CASSEYKGRPSYEQYF	16	TRBV25-1	TRBJ2-7
CASSWGHEQFF	11	TRBV12-3/TRBV12-4	TRBJ2-1
CASRWTGDLYSNQPQHF	17	TRBV2	TRBJ1-5
CSVEEVGVLSGNTIYF	16	TRBV29-1	TRBJ1-3
CASSPLGSEGNQPQHF	16	TRBV7-2	TRBJ1-5
CSGDRERDTQYF	12	TRBV29-1	TRBJ2-3
CTSSAVLNEQYF	12	TRBV7-9	TRBJ2-7
CASRPGTSGGRDTGELFF	18	TRBV12-3/TRBV12-4	TRBJ2-2
CASVPLTGNTEAFF	14	TRBV28	TRBJ1-1
CASSLAGGPRNEQFF	15	TRBV7-9	TRBJ2-1
CATSDGWNTEAFF	13	TRBV19	TRBJ1-1
CASSAGRDGNTIYF	14	TRBV2	TRBJ1-3
CASSLLRANTEAFF	14	TRBV12-3/TRBV12-4	TRBJ1-1
CASSSGDGYEQYF	13	TRBV7-6	TRBJ2-7
CASSQDREEAFF	12	TRBV4-2	TRBJ1-1
CASSQEPGPRENTEAFF	17	TRBV4-1	TRBJ1-1
CSVVSDTSGGGEQFF	15	TRBV29-1	TRBJ2-1
CASSQVIRDAYNSPLHF	17	TRBV14	TRBJ1-6
CASSAAGTGDYEQYF	15	TRBV2	TRBJ2-7
CASSLDVSFSYEQYF	15	TRBV7-9	TRBJ2-7
CASSLTGFEQYF	12	TRBV7-8	TRBJ2-7
CSVESNTYEQYF	12	TRBV29-1	TRBJ2-7
CASSFGTSNGGETQYF	16	TRBV7-2	TRBJ2-5
CATSRGLAGGPEETQYF	17	TRBV15	TRBJ2-5
CASSSHLHVRDF	12	TRBV28	TRBJ2-7
CASSYHPTSGKETQYF	16	TRBV6-5	TRBJ2-5
CATAETGGYEQFF	13	TRBV15	TRBJ2-1
CASSGPYNEQFF	12	TRBV10-2	TRBJ2-1
CASSQEGYGLDNEQFF	16	TRBV3-1	TRBJ2-1
CASRQLTDNEQFF	13	TRBV6-2/TRBV6-3	TRBJ2-1
CASSLFGSYEQYF	13	TRBV12-3/TRBV12-4	TRBJ2-7
CASSLAVGQGPYNEQFF	17	TRBV7-9	TRBJ2-1
CSALLLAEGGYNEQFF	16	TRBV20-1	TRBJ2-1
CASSIDDSRTDTQYF	15	TRBV19	TRBJ2-3
CASSSPFRGTLYEQYF	16	TRBV11-2	TRBJ2-7
CASSLTGNSRELFF	14	TRBV28	TRBJ2-2
CSVVGSGKTEAFF	13	TRBV29-1	TRBJ1-1
CASSLGVTSTDTQYF	15	TRBV7-9	TRBJ2-3
CASSLVFGGLSDEQYF	16	TRBV7-9	TRBJ2-7
CASSNPSGTDTQYF	14	TRBV7-8	TRBJ2-3
CASSKMGLPLFF	12	TRBV21-1	TRBJ1-4
CASSLGTSGAQETQYF	16	TRBV5-1	TRBJ2-5
CASSFGQPGEQFF	13	TRBV12-3/TRBV12-4	TRBJ2-1
CSAGSPTHTGELFF	14	TRBV29-1	TRBJ2-2
CASSRTGGGNEQFF	14	TRBV12-3/TRBV12-4	TRBJ2-1
CASSQAGGLAKNIQYF	16	TRBV14	TRBJ2-4
CASSYYAYEQYF	12	TRBV6-2/TRBV6-3	TRBJ2-7